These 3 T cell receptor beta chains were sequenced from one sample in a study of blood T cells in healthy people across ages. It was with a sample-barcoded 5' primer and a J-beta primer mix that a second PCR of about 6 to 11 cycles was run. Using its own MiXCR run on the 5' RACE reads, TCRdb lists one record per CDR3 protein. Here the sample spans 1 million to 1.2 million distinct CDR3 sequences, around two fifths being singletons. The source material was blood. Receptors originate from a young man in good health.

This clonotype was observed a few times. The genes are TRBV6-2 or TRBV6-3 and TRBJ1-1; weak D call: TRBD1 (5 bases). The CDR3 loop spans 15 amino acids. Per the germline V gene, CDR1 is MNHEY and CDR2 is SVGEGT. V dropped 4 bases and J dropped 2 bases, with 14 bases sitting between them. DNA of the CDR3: TGTGCCAGCAGTTCAGCAGGGAATTATAACACTGAAGCTTTCTTT. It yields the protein CASSSAGNYNTEAFF.

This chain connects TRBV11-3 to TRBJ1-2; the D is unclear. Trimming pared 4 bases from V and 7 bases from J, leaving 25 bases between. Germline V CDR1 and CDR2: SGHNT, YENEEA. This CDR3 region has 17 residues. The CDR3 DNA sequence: TGTGCCAGCAGCTCACACTTACCTTACCGCTCTAATTCTGGCTACACCTTC. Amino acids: CASSSHLPYRSNSGYTF.

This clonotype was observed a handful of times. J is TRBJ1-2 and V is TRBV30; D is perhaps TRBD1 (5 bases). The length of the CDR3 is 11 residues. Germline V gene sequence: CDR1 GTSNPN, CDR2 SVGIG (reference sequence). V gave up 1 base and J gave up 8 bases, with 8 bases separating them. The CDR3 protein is CAWSAGDGYTF. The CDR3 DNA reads TGTGCCTGGAGTGCGGGGGACGGCTACACCTTC.